The subject of this entry is one T cell receptor beta chain. The table came from immunoSEQ multiplex PCR; TCRdb's copy has only in-frame clones and leaves some out. The repertoire holds 300,000 to 350,000 clones, with more than 90% as singletons. This entry is derived from a study of blood T cell repertoires in COVID-19. Participants were aged 18 to 89 years, lived in over 20 US areas, and enrolled virtually. The TCR originated in a woman aged 30 to 39 who had been exposed to COVID-19. What was sequenced was PBMCs or T cells enriched from blood (not recorded which).

The CDR3: CASSSGQGLNQPQHF. DNA for the CDR3: TGTGCCAGCAGCTCAGGACAGGGACTCAATCAGCCCCAGCATTTT. The chain combines TRBV7-9 with TRBJ1-5; 8 nucleotides match TRBD1. The CDR3 consists of 15 residues. Looked up from germline, CDR1 is SEHNR and CDR2 is FQNEAQ (reference sequence). With V trimmed by 4 bases and J by 3 bases, 5 bases remained unmatched.